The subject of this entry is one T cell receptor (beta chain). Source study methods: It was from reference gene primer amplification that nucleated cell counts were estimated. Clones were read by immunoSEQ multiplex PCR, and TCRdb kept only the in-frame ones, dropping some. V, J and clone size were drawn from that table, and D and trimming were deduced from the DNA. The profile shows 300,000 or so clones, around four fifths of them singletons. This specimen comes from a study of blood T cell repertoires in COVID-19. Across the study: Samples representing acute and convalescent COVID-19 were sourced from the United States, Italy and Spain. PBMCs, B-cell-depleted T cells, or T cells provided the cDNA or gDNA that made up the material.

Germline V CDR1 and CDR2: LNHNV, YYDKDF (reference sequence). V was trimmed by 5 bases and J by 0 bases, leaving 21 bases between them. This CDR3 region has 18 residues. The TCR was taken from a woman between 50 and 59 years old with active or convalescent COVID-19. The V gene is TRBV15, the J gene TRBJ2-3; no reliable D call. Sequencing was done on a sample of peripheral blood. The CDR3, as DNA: TGTGCCACCAGCTCTCCTTACGAACAAGCTAGTAGCACAGATACGCAGTATTTT. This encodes CATSSPYEQASSTDTQYF.